One TCR beta chain is described in this entry. These data come from a study of CD8 T cells in Susac syndrome. About the research overall: Of the sequenced Susac syndrome patients, roughly six had active disease and roughly eight were in remission.

Germline CDR1 reads MNHEY; CDR2 reads SMNVEV (reference sequence). Deletions cut 5 bases from V and 7 bases from J, with 14 bases between. The CDR3 loop spans 13 amino acids. Reverse transcription of roughly 0.5 to 1 ug RNA was performed with random hexamers. TCRdb used MiXCR to reprocess the immunoSEQ multiplex PCR reads, holding one entry per CDR3 protein. The sample records around 170,000 distinct CDR3 sequences, around 95% being singletons. The origin of this receptor is a human donor with Susac syndrome. The chain recombines TRBV27 with TRBJ1-2; no clear D. What was sequenced was CD4+ T cells from PBMCs. CDR3 sequence reads: CASSLIVGAGYTF. The CDR3 coding sequence is TGTGCCAGCAGTCTAATAGTGGGTGCTGGCTACACCTTC.